This T cell receptor (beta chain) was observed in a study of OX40 agonist ivuxolimab in advanced cancers. Across the study: Prior anti-PD-1, anti-PD-L1 or anti-CTLA-4 therapy was allowed; about 39% had some.

TCRdb keeps only in-frame clones here, not all; method: immunoSEQ multiplex PCR. Here the sample spans about 40,000 clones, roughly 86% being singletons. Baseline was the first blood sampling point, followed by cycle 4 day 1 and cycle 7 day 1. Germline V lookup: CDR1 MNHEY, CDR2 SMNVEV (reference sequence). There are 15 residues in the CDR3. With 6 bases clipped from V and 4 bases from J, the junction kept 9 bases outside the gene matches. V usage is TRBV27 and J usage is TRBJ2-5; 9 bases are shared with TRBD2. Sequencing used CD4+ or CD8+ T cells sorted from blood, obtained in a trial of the OX40 agonist ivuxolimab. The receptor comes from an adult with an advanced solid tumor such as melanoma, head and neck, liver or kidney cancer. The CDR3 bases are TGTGCCAGCAGCCCTAGCGGGGCCTTAGGAGAGACCCAGTACTTC. Translating it yields CASSPSGALGETQYF.